The 6 T cell receptor beta chains below come from one sample, sequenced in a study of T cells in Graves' hyperthyroidism and ophthalmopathy. Amplification targeted TCR beta CDR3 regions from RNA transcripts. During a first-round RT-PCR of the TCR CDR3, the HTBI primer set was used. TCRdb fed the multiplex PCR reads into MiXCR, producing one record per CDR3 protein. The repertoire holds about 400,000 distinct CDR3 sequences, 11% to 15% seen once, with 25% to 30% in the top ten. The sample comprised blood. These receptor sequences come from a man aged 50 to 60 with Graves' ophthalmopathy.

This clonotype was observed a handful of times. J is TRBJ1-5 and V is TRBV19; 8 bases match TRBD1. The CDR3 contains 15 residues. Losses at the gene ends were 3 bases for V and 3 bases for J; bases not matched to a gene: 4. Germline V gene sequence: CDR1 LNHDA, CDR2 SQIVND (reference sequence). DNA for the CDR3: TGTGCCAGTAGTATCGGACAGGGCACCAATCAGCCCCAGCATTTT. Translation: CASSIGQGTNQPQHF.

The V call is TRBV5-1, the J call TRBJ1-5; 12 nucleotides agree with TRBD1. V was pared by 6 bases and J by 3 bases, with 13 bases of the junction left unmatched. The CDR3 has 18 residues. CDR1 SGHRS and CDR2 YFSETQ come from the germline V gene. As DNA, the CDR3 is TGCGCCAGCATTCCGGGCGCGGGACAGGGGGCCCTCAATCAGCCCCAGCATTTT. Protein product: CASIPGAGQGALNQPQHF.

J is TRBJ1-6 and V is TRBV6-1; unclear D gene. This CDR3 is 13 amino acids long. The germline V and J ends were trimmed by 6 bases and 8 bases, with 11 bases remaining between them. Germline values: CDR1 MNHNS, CDR2 SASEGT. CDR3 region: CASRENYDSPLHF. The CDR3 region has the DNA TGTGCCAGCAGGGAGAATTATGATTCACCCCTCCACTTT.

Of note for this clonotype: This may stem from a read error, because a much larger clone lies one nucleotide away. For the CDR3, the DNA is TGTGCCGCGGGGGGTAGCGCGGGCTACAATGAGCAGTTCTTC. Residues: CAAGGSAGYNEQFF. The chain uses TRBV28 and TRBJ2-1, with 8 bases that match TRBD2. Germline V lookup: CDR1 MDHEN, CDR2 SYDVKM. The CDR3 has 14 amino acids. J gave up 3 bases and V 11 bases, and 9 bases lay outside the gene matches.

This clonotype has at least ten counts. The rearrangement joins TRBV7-8 to TRBJ1-3; the match to TRBD1 covers 9 bases. This CDR3 has 16 amino acids. V lost 5 bases to trimming and J lost 0 bases; unmatched junction nucleotides: 5. Germline CDR1 reads SGHVS; CDR2 reads FQNEAQ. The CDR3 sequence is CASSADRGSSGNTIYF. The CDR3 DNA reads TGTGCCAGCAGCGCGGACAGGGGTAGCTCTGGAAACACCATATATTTT.

This clonotype was counted at least ten times. The chain uses TRBV12-3 or TRBV12-4 and TRBJ1-6, with 10 bases aligning to TRBD1. V lost 5 bases, J lost 9 bases, and 7 bases stayed unmatched. This CDR3 has 15 amino acids. The DNA for the CDR3 is TGTGCCAGCAGTGAAACCGGGACAGGGGCTTCACCCCTCCACTTT. Translating it yields CASSETGTGASPLHF.